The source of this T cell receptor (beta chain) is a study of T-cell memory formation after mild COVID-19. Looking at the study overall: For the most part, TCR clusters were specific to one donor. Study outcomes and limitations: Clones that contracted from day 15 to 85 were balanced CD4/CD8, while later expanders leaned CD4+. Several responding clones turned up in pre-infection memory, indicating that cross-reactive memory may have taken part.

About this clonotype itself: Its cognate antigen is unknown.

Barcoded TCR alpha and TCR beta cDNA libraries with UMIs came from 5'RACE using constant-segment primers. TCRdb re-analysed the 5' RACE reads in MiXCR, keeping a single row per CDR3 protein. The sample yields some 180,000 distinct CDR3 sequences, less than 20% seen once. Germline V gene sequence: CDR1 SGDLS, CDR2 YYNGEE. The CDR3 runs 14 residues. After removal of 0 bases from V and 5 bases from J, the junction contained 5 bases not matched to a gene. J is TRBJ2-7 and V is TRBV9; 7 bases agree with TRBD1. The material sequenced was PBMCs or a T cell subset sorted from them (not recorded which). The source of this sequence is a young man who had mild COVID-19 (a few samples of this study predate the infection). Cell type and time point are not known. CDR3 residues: CASSVEGAFHEQYF. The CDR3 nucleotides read TGTGCCAGCAGCGTAGAGGGGGCCTTCCACGAGCAGTACTTC.